These 31 T cell receptor beta chains were sequenced from one sample in a study of CD8+ T cells in alopecia areata. The study team obtained lesional scalp punch biopsies and peripheral blood from alopecia areata patients. Following RNA extraction, reverse transcription yielded cDNA that acted as the sequencing template. This table comes from immunoSEQ multiplex PCR, and its TCRdb copy is limited to in-frame clones, with some not included. The sample shows some 16,000 clones, less than 70% of them seen only once. Material for sequencing was skin. The receptors were gathered from a human donor with alopecia areata.

This clone has just a few counts. The chain recombines TRBV15 with TRBJ1-1; D gene unclear. Germline lookup yields CDR1 LNHNV and CDR2 YYDKDF (reference sequence). V was shortened by 4 bases and J by 4 bases, with 10 bases between the two germline ends. The CDR3 sequence is 13 residues long. In DNA, the CDR3 is TGTGCCACCAGCACAGGTGACGGCACTGAAGCTTTCTTT. Translation: CATSTGDGTEAFF.

The chain is built from TRBV19 and TRBJ2-4, with TRBD1 matching 12 bases. Germline loops: CDR1 LNHDA, CDR2 SQIVND (reference sequence). This CDR3 region has 17 residues. Trimming took 3 bases from V and 1 from J; bases not matched to a gene: 4. CDR3 coding DNA: TGTGCCAGTAGTATCATGGGACAGGGGGCGGCCAAAAACATTCAGTACTTC. This translates into CASSIMGQGAAKNIQYF.

This chain uses TRBV6-1 with TRBJ2-7, with 7 bases that match TRBD1. J gave up 1 base and V 10 bases, and 4 bases lay outside the gene matches. The germline gives CDR1 MNHNS, CDR2 SASEGT. The CDR3 has 12 residues. In DNA form, the CDR3 reads TGTGCCATCCGGGACAGATCCTACGAGCAGTACTTC. It codes for CAIRDRSYEQYF.

This chain uses TRBV4-2 with TRBJ2-7; D possibly uses TRBD1 or TRBD2 (5 bases each). The CDR3 extends over 15 amino acids. V was cut by 0 bases and J by 3 bases, with 12 bases left in between. Germline lookup yields CDR1 LGHNA and CDR2 YNFKEQ. DNA of the CDR3: TGTGCCAGCAGCCAAGAGGATCGGGGCCGCTACGAGCAGTACTTC. This encodes CASSQEDRGRYEQYF.

This chain links TRBV7-3 with TRBJ1-1; possibly TRBD1 for D (5 bases). CDR3 length equals 17 residues. In germline, CDR1 is SGHTA, CDR2 FQGTGA. Trimming shortened V by 4 bases and J by 1 base, and 19 bases separated the two germline ends. CDR3 sequence (DNA): TGTGCCAGCAGCTACAATGGGGGGTTAGGGCGGAACACTGAAGCTTTCTTT. Its protein is CASSYNGGLGRNTEAFF.

This clone has only a few counts. The J gene is TRBJ2-5, the V gene TRBV5-1; D may correspond to TRBD1 or TRBD2 (5 bases each). Germline V gene sequence: CDR1 SGHRS, CDR2 YFSETQ. V lost 2 bases and J 1 base, leaving 12 bases between the germline ends. There are 15 residues in the CDR3. This chain's CDR3 is CASSLNSGPQETQYF. Written as DNA, the CDR3 is TGCGCCAGCAGCTTAAACTCGGGACCCCAAGAGACCCAGTACTTC. The whole variable domain, filled in from reference TRBV5-1 and TRBJ2-5, reads KAGVTQTPRYLIKTRGQQVTLSCSPISGHRSVSWYQQTPGQGLQFLFEYFSETQRNKGNFPGRFSGRQFSNSRSEMNVSTLELGDSALYLCASSLNSGPQETQYFGPGTRLLVL.

The chain carries TRBV28 and TRBJ2-7; D is possibly TRBD2 (6 bases). In germline, CDR1 is MDHEN, CDR2 SYDVKM. CDR3 size: 14 residues. V shed 2 bases and J shed 6 bases, with 14 bases lying between them. For the CDR3, the DNA is TGTGCCAGCAGTTTAGGGGGTACCGGGGGCGAGCAGTACTTC. This encodes CASSLGGTGGEQYF.

This chain uses TRBV11-2 with TRBJ1-1; 9 bases align to TRBD1. CDR1 and CDR2 from the germline V gene are SGHAT and FQNNGV. This CDR3 contains 12 residues. J was trimmed by 7 bases and V by 4 bases; bases with no gene match: 1. Written as DNA, the CDR3 is TGTGCCAGCAGCTGGGGACAGGGTGAAGCTTTCTTT. Translating gives CASSWGQGEAFF.

This clone appeared a few times. V gene TRBV7-3 combines with J gene TRBJ1-2; D gene uncertain. CDR1 is SGHTA, CDR2 FQGTGA, per germline. V lost 2 bases, J lost 7 bases, and 14 bases lay in between. The length of the CDR3 is 14 residues. The CDR3 DNA reads as TGTGCCAGCAGCTTATGGGCTGACTCTCCTGGCTACACCTTC. Encoded protein: CASSLWADSPGYTF.

The genes are TRBV11-2 and TRBJ2-3, with TRBD2 matching over 10 bases. CDR3 size: 16 residues. With V trimmed by 0 bases and J by 1 base, 1 base remained unmatched. Germline CDR1 reads SGHAT; CDR2 reads FQNNGV. The CDR3 DNA follows: TGTGCCAGCAGCTTAGAAGCGGGAGGGCGCACAGATACGCAGTATTTT. This sequence encodes CASSLEAGGRTDTQYF.

This clone was seen more than once but under ten times. The V call is TRBV28, the J call TRBJ1-2, with D possibly being TRBD1 (5 bases). The V end lost 5 bases, the J end lost 4 bases, and 20 bases lay between the germline ends. The CDR3 has 16 amino acids. Germline loops: CDR1 MDHEN, CDR2 SYDVKM. CDR3 nucleotide sequence: TGTGCCAGCAGTAGAAGGGGTGCCCTTAGGAGCTATGGCTACACCTTC. Amino acid sequence: CASSRRGALRSYGYTF.

This clone came up a few times. V is TRBV27 and J is TRBJ2-7; D unclear. V lost 2 bases, J lost 0 bases, and 11 bases lay in between. CDR1 is MNHEY, CDR2 SMNVEV, per germline (reference sequence). The CDR3 totals 15 residues. As DNA, the CDR3 is TGTGCCAGCAGTTTACGGGCCAAAAGCTCCTACGAGCAGTACTTC. Translating it yields CASSLRAKSSYEQYF.

The chain combines TRBV7-9 with TRBJ2-1, with D perhaps TRBD2 (5 bases). The germline V gene has CDR1 SEHNR and CDR2 FQNEAQ (reference sequence). Trimming took off 6 bases at V and 13 bases at J, with 16 bases between the two ends. The CDR3 is 12 amino acids. This CDR3 is CASRSRDFTQFF. Here the CDR3 DNA reads TGTGCCAGCAGGTCCCGGGATTTTACTCAGTTCTTC.

The V gene is TRBV4-1, the J gene TRBJ2-7; D may be TRBD1 or TRBD2 (5 bases each). CDR1 is MGHRA and CDR2 is YSYEKL in the germline V gene. The CDR3 extends over 15 amino acids. With 0 bases removed from V and 4 bases from J, the gap between germline ends came to 13 bases. The CDR3 region has the DNA TGCGCCAGCAGCCAAGAAGGGTTTGGGGGTTACGAGCAGTACTTC. Its protein is CASSQEGFGGYEQYF.

The chain combines TRBV6-5 with TRBJ2-7, with D unclear. Trimming pared 4 bases from V and 3 bases from J, leaving 10 bases between. Per the germline V gene, CDR1 is MNHEY and CDR2 is SVGAGI. CDR3 length: 13 residues. CDR3 sequence reads: CASSSPNLYEQYF. Written as DNA, the CDR3 is TGTGCCAGCAGTTCCCCTAACCTCTACGAGCAGTACTTC.

The sample holds a few counts of this clone. J is TRBJ2-5 and V is TRBV6-5; the D gene is possibly TRBD2 (6 bases). From germline, CDR1 is MNHEY and CDR2 SVGAGI. V shed 5 bases and J shed 0 bases, with 13 bases lying between them. The CDR3 is 15 residues long. As DNA, the CDR3 is TGTGCCAGCAGTCAACTCCGGGGGTACCAAGAGACCCAGTACTTC. It specifies CASSQLRGYQETQYF.

V gene TRBV7-3 combines with J gene TRBJ2-1; weak D call: TRBD1 (6 bases). From germline, CDR1 is SGHTA and CDR2 FQGTGA. V was trimmed by 5 bases and J by 2 bases, leaving 16 bases between them. The CDR3 is 16 residues long. The CDR3 here is CASSPSLGAPYNEQFF. The CDR3 DNA reads TGTGCCAGCAGCCCATCCCTGGGGGCCCCCTACAATGAGCAGTTCTTC.

The CDR3 is CASSPPGWEAFF. DNA for the CDR3: TGTGCCAGCAGCCCTCCCGGCTGGGAAGCTTTCTTT. V usage is TRBV7-2 and J usage is TRBJ1-1; D not resolved. The CDR3 contains 12 residues. Between the trimmed V and J ends, which lost 5 bases and 8 bases, there was a span of 12 bases. Germline CDR1 is SGHTA and CDR2 is FQGNSA.

A few counts support this clone. The chain couples TRBV4-1 to TRBJ1-2; 12 positions match TRBD1. The CDR3 consists of 15 residues. The V gene end was trimmed by 5 bases and the J gene end by 6 bases; junction bases not matched to a gene: 7. From germline, CDR1 is MGHRA and CDR2 YSYEKL. This CDR3 reads CASSLWDRGRDGYTF. CDR3 in DNA: TGCGCCAGCAGCTTATGGGACAGGGGGCGAGATGGCTACACCTTC.

The V gene is TRBV7-2, the J gene TRBJ1-1; a weak D match, TRBD1 (5 bases). The CDR3 loop spans 15 amino acids. The germline V gene has CDR1 SGHTA and CDR2 FQGNSA. V lost 2 bases, J lost 5 bases, and 15 bases lay in between. The CDR3 reads CASSLSNGGATEAFF. CDR3 sequence (DNA): TGTGCCAGCAGCTTATCGAATGGGGGAGCTACTGAAGCTTTCTTT.

The chain is built from TRBV27 and TRBJ2-5; a possible D gene is TRBD1 (5 bases). The end of the DNA fits TRBJ2-7 better, so the J call may be wrong. The CDR3 covers 16 residues. The germline V gene has CDR1 MNHEY and CDR2 SMNVEV (reference sequence). CDR3 sequence (DNA): TGTGCCAGCAGTTTAACCGGCGACAGTACGGACTACGAGCAGTACTTC. Amino acids: CASSLTGDSTDYEQYF.

By frequency in the sample, this clone is medium-sized. The V gene is TRBV11-2, the J gene TRBJ2-1, with TRBD2 identical over 8 bases. This CDR3 is built from 14 residues. J was trimmed by 5 bases and V by 6 bases; bases with no gene match: 6. Germline V lookup: CDR1 SGHAT, CDR2 FQNNGV. The CDR3 nucleotides are TGTGCCAGCAGGGAGGGACTAGTAAACAATGAGCAGTTCTTC. It codes for CASREGLVNNEQFF.

The V call is TRBV19, the J call TRBJ1-2, with 8 bases fitting TRBD1. This CDR3 contains 14 residues. Germline CDR1 reads LNHDA; CDR2 reads SQIVND (reference sequence). The V and J ends lost 7 bases and 8 bases, in that order; junction bases with no gene match: 12. The CDR3 spells CASTQDRVMSGYTF. CDR3 DNA sequence: TGTGCCAGTACCCAGGACAGGGTGATGAGCGGCTACACCTTC.

This rearrangement joins TRBV6-1 to TRBJ2-3; D unclear. The V and J ends lost 5 bases and 6 bases respectively, with 15 bases between them. The CDR3 covers 14 residues. Germline assignment: CDR1 MNHNS and CDR2 SASEGT. The CDR3 sequence: CASSYNSQRDTQYF. Here the CDR3 DNA reads TGTGCCAGCAGTTATAACTCTCAAAGGGATACGCAGTATTTT.

The chain is built from TRBV7-9 and TRBJ2-1; 13 bases align to TRBD2. The germline V gene encodes CDR1 SEHNR and CDR2 FQNEAQ (reference sequence). CDR3 size: 14 residues. V lost 7 bases and J lost 8; bases outside the gene matches: 5. DNA for the CDR3: TGTGCCAGCACGTCACTAGCGGGAGGGTATGAGCAGTTCTTC. Translation: CASTSLAGGYEQFF.

The chain links TRBV5-8 to TRBJ2-4; TRBD2 agrees at 8 bases. Germline V gene sequence: CDR1 SGHTS, CDR2 YDEGEE. Germline trimming cut 6 bases from V and 2 bases from J; bases unmatched to any gene: 7. CDR3 length equals 15 residues. This CDR3 reads CASNLGGDPKNIQYF. The CDR3 nucleotides read TGTGCCAGCAACCTCGGGGGGGACCCCAAAAACATTCAGTACTTC.

The V gene is TRBV19, the J gene TRBJ1-1; tentatively, D is TRBD1 (6 bases). Germline values: CDR1 LNHDA, CDR2 SQIVND (reference sequence). The CDR3 consists of 16 residues. V dropped 6 bases and J dropped 3 bases, with 20 bases sitting between them. This CDR3 is CASRNNIWGAHTEAFF. As DNA, the CDR3 is TGTGCCAGTAGAAACAACATATGGGGGGCGCACACTGAAGCTTTCTTT.

The genes are TRBV7-6 and TRBJ2-5; 9 nucleotides agree with TRBD1. Judging by the DNA end, TRBJ2-7 fits better; the J call may be wrong. The CDR3 is 15 amino acids. Germline CDR1 reads SGHVS; CDR2 reads FNYEAQ. The CDR3 bases are TGTGCCAGCAGCGGTCCCCCGGGACAGGGAAGCGAGCAGTACTTC. It translates to CASSGPPGQGSEQYF.

This chain connects TRBV2 to TRBJ1-5; TRBD1 matches 8 bases. Per the germline V gene, CDR1 is SNHLY and CDR2 is FYNNEI. The J segment lost 2 bases and the V segment lost 7 bases, leaving 10 bases of the junction unmatched. The CDR3 loop spans 16 amino acids. The CDR3 loop is CASTSNRGRGNQPQHF. CDR3 nucleotide sequence: TGTGCCAGCACCTCAAACAGGGGGAGAGGCAATCAGCCCCAGCATTTT.

The CDR3 spells CASSFGGDGYTF. The CDR3 DNA reads TGTGCCAGCAGCTTTGGGGGGGATGGCTACACCTTC. The rearrangement links TRBV7-9 to TRBJ1-2; tentative D call: TRBD1 (5 bases). Germline lookup yields CDR1 SEHNR and CDR2 FQNEAQ (reference sequence). CDR3 length equals 12 residues. Deletions cut 3 bases from V and 6 bases from J, with 8 bases between.

This clone qualifies as medium-sized. V gene TRBV4-1 combines with J gene TRBJ2-3; unclear D gene. This CDR3 comprises 16 residues. The V end was cut by 1 base, the J end by 0 bases, with 11 bases between. Germline assignment: CDR1 MGHRA and CDR2 YSYEKL. CDR3 sequence reads: CASSQVNLVSTDTQYF. The CDR3 DNA follows: TGCGCCAGCAGCCAAGTAAACCTAGTCAGCACAGATACGCAGTATTTT.